This TCR beta chain is from a study of tumor-infiltrating lymphocytes in primary liver carcinoma. The researchers obtained blood RNA from unsorted whole blood and also extracted germline DNA. From approximately 490 ng total RNA, TCR beta cDNA was generated with a primer in the constant region. A slightly modified ARM-PCR protocol with three nested multiplex PCR rounds produced these TCR beta libraries. TCRdb redid the calling of the multiplex PCR reads with MiXCR, one entry per CDR3 protein. Of 330,000 or so distinct CDR3 sequences listed, around three fifths are singletons. Sequencing was carried out using peripheral blood. The TCR sequence derives from a middle-aged man with primary liver carcinoma and hepatitis B virus infection.

The CDR3 bases are TGTGCCAGCACCGTAGCGGGAGGGACTGACTACGAGCAGTACTTC. Residues: CASTVAGGTDYEQYF. The chain couples TRBV5-8 to TRBJ2-7; 11 nucleotides line up with TRBD2. Per the germline V gene, CDR1 is SGHTS and CDR2 is YDEGEE. With 6 bases clipped from V and 3 bases from J, the junction kept 8 bases outside the gene matches. This CDR3 has 15 amino acids.